This T cell receptor (beta chain) emerged from a study of T cell changes during pregnancy in multiple sclerosis. The protocol was immunoSEQ multiplex PCR, while the TCRdb copy is restricted to in-frame clones and leaves out a portion. The repertoire holds some 27,000 clones, with more than 85% as singletons. The CDR3 runs to 15 residues. Trimming stripped 2 bases from V and 6 bases from J, with 16 bases between. CDR1 is SEHNR, CDR2 FQNEAQ, per germline (reference sequence). The source is a female donor with multiple sclerosis, enrolled in a pregnancy study. The sample consisted of CD4+ T cells from peripheral blood mononuclear cells, taken after pregnancy. The rearrangement uses TRBV7-9 and TRBJ1-1; D is unresolved. The DNA of the CDR3 is TGTGCCAGCAGCTTAATAAATCGCGGTATCTCTGAAGCTTTCTTT. This encodes CASSLINRGISEAFF.